A selection of T cell receptor beta chains follows, all from one sample in a study of molecular identifiers for immune sequencing clone quantification. TCRdb re-analysed the PCR reads in MiXCR, keeping a single row per CDR3 protein. The table shows about half a million distinct CDR3 sequences, with about 25% occurring only once. Input material: naive CD8+ T cells from blood, with Jurkat cell RNA spiked in. These receptors all come from a human donor in good health. Some libraries in this study had Jurkat cell RNA spiked in. Each CDR3 is given with its conserved first and last residue. The order of the fields is V gene, J gene, D gene, CDR3 protein. The D gene is left open where the match is weak.

v_gene: TRBV27; j_gene: TRBJ2-1; d_gene: TRBD1; CDR3aa: CASSLSRGRLGNEQFF
v_gene: TRBV27; j_gene: TRBJ2-2; d_gene: NA; CDR3aa: CAPHPTFTGELFF
v_gene: TRBV9; j_gene: TRBJ2-2; d_gene: NA; CDR3aa: CASTGGQVSGGDGELFF
v_gene: TRBV3-2; j_gene: TRBJ2-3; d_gene: NA; CDR3aa: CASSPPRSQRRFSGTDTQYF
v_gene: TRBV7-9; j_gene: TRBJ2-7; d_gene: NA; CDR3aa: CASSSVTPSYEQYF
v_gene: TRBV6-4; j_gene: TRBJ1-5; d_gene: NA; CDR3aa: CSSSDPKDRLNQPQHF
v_gene: TRBV9; j_gene: TRBJ1-2; d_gene: NA; CDR3aa: CASSVEAGTNYGYTF
v_gene: TRBV14; j_gene: TRBJ1-1; d_gene: NA; CDR3aa: CASSQESGFPEAFF
v_gene: TRBV13; j_gene: TRBJ1-1; d_gene: NA; CDR3aa: CASNYRGNTEAFF
v_gene: TRBV5-1; j_gene: TRBJ1-1; d_gene: TRBD1; CDR3aa: CASSLGQDTEAFF
v_gene: TRBV19; j_gene: TRBJ2-5; d_gene: NA; CDR3aa: CASSTLTDEETQYF
v_gene: TRBV7-9; j_gene: TRBJ1-4; d_gene: NA; CDR3aa: CASRRDAGNEKLFF
v_gene: TRBV13; j_gene: TRBJ2-2; d_gene: NA; CDR3aa: CASSLWTNTGELFF
v_gene: TRBV19; j_gene: TRBJ2-2; d_gene: NA; CDR3aa: CASSLAAVNTGELFF
v_gene: TRBV5-1; j_gene: TRBJ2-2; d_gene: NA; CDR3aa: CASSLAGPLAGELFF
v_gene: TRBV20-1; j_gene: TRBJ2-3; d_gene: NA; CDR3aa: CSARDFRGETSTDTQYF
v_gene: TRBV4-2; j_gene: TRBJ2-3; d_gene: NA; CDR3aa: CASSQLHRCTDTQYF
v_gene: TRBV19; j_gene: TRBJ2-2; d_gene: NA; CDR3aa: CASSWGSGELFF
v_gene: TRBV4-3; j_gene: TRBJ2-2; d_gene: NA; CDR3aa: CASSQDSDTGELFF
v_gene: TRBV12-3/TRBV12-4; j_gene: TRBJ2-3; d_gene: TRBD1; CDR3aa: CASSDGQGATDTQYF